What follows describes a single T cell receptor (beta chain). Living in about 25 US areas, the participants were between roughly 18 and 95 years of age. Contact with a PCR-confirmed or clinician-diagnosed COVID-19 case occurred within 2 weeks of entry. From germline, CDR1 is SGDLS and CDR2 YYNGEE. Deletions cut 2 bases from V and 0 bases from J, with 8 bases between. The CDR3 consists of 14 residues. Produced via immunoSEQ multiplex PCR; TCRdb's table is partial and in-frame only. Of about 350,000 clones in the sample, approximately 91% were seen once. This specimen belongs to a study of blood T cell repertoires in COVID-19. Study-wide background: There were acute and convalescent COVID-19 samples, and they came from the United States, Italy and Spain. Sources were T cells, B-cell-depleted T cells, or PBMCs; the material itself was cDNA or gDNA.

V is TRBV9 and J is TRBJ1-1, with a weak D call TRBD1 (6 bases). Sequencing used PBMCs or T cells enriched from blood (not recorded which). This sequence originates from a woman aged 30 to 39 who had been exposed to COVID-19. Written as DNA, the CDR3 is TGTGCCAGCAGCGTCGACAGGTTGAACACTGAAGCTTTCTTT. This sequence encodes CASSVDRLNTEAFF.